This T cell receptor beta chain derives from a study of blood T cell repertoires in COVID-19. Study in general: PBMCs, B-cell-depleted T cells, or T cells were the source of the cDNA or gDNA that made up the material.

This clone has a handful of counts. Germline V gene sequence: CDR1 MNHEY, CDR2 SVGAGI. Trimming cost V 6 bases and J 5 bases; bases outside gene matches: 2. The CDR3 has 13 amino acids. The repertoire was sequenced with immunoSEQ multiplex PCR; TCRdb's copy has only in-frame clones and lacks some. This table holds some 120,000 clones, 69% found once. The sequenced sample was peripheral blood. The rearrangement uses TRBV6-5 and TRBJ2-5, with 11 positions matching TRBD2. This clonotype originated in a woman in her seventies with acute or convalescent COVID-19. CDR3 bases: TGTGCCAGCAGACTAGCGGGAGATGAGACCCAGTACTTC. Protein sequence: CASRLAGDETQYF.